This T cell receptor beta chain was captured by sequencing in a study of long-term antiretroviral therapy in people with HIV. The CDR3 is 15 residues long. Per germline, CDR1 KGHSH and CDR2 LQKENI. Trimming removed 3 bases from V and 3 bases from J; junction bases left unmatched: 3. Survey level was the resolution at which the v3.0 immunoSEQ assay ran. TCRdb keeps only in-frame clones here, not all; method: immunoSEQ multiplex PCR. The sample contains some 35,000 clones, 65% to 75% of which appear only once. The source was unsorted PBMCs, collected 3 years after starting antiretroviral therapy. This TCR derives from a man in his fifties or sixties with HIV. The V call is TRBV18, the J call TRBJ2-5, with 11 nucleotides matching TRBD1. CDR3 sequence (DNA): TGTGCCAGCTCACCGGACAGGGGGCTAGAAGAGACCCAGTACTTC. Amino acids: CASSPDRGLEETQYF.